This section outlines one T cell receptor beta chain sequence together with its context. The target antigen is unknown. The data belong to a study of shared clonotypes between healthy human individuals. The study's findings and limits: Specimens sampled were limited to blood, with tissue repertoires likely differing.

The genomic DNA of each subset was split evenly across several immunoSEQ plates. Libraries were prepared by immunoSEQ multiplex PCR; TCRdb keeps only in-frame clonotypes and omits some of them. The sample carries 2 million or so clones, 85% to 95% recorded once. From germline, CDR1 is LNHNV and CDR2 YYDKDF (reference sequence). The CDR3 spans 16 residues. V lost 5 bases to trimming and J lost 0 bases, with 14 bases between them. The sequence derives from a man aged 18 to 30 in good health. Sequenced input: naive CD4+ T cells sorted from blood. The subset: CD45RA+ positively selected. The chain carries TRBV15 and TRBJ2-1; D perhaps matches TRBD1 (6 bases). The CDR3 here is CATSRTGTNSYNEQFF. The CDR3 nucleotides are TGTGCCACCAGCCGTACAGGGACGAACTCCTACAATGAGCAGTTCTTC.